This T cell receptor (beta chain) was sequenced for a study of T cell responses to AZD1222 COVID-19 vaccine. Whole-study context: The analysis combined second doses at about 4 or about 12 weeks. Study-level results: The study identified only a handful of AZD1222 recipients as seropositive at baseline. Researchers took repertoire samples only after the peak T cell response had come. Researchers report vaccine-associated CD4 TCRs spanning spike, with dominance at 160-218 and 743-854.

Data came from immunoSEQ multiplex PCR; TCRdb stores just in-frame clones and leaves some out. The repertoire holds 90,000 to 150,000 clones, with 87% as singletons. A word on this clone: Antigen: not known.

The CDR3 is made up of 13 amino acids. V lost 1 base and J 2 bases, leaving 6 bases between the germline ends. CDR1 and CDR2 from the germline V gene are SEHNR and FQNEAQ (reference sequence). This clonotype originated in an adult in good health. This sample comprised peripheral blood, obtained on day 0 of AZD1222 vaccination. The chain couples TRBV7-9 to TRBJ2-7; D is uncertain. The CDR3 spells CASSLDATYEQYF. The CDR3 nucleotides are TGTGCCAGCAGCTTAGACGCCACCTACGAGCAGTACTTC.